The 7 T cell receptor beta chains given below trace back to one sample, sequenced in a study of cytomegalovirus exposure and HLA in healthy donors. Both 60 Vbeta primers and 13 Jbeta primers went into the PCR. Some clones are missing from TCRdb's copy, which holds only in-frame ones; the method was immunoSEQ multiplex PCR. The sample includes about 130,000 clones, around four fifths of them seen just once. Sequenced sample: PBMCs. All receptors derive from a boy between 2 and 10 years old in good health and CMV-seronegative.

This clone showed up just a few times. V gene TRBV7-9 combines with J gene TRBJ1-2, with D hard to call. Trimming took off 3 bases at V and 8 bases at J, with 19 bases between the two ends. This CDR3 region has 15 residues. Germline V gives CDR1 SEHNR, CDR2 FQNEAQ (reference sequence). The CDR3 sequence is CASSFFGGSAGGYTF. CDR3 nucleotides: TGTGCCAGCAGCTTTTTCGGCGGGTCGGCGGGCGGCTACACCTTC.

This clone was seen once. The chain links TRBV13 to TRBJ2-1, with 13 positions matching TRBD2. CDR1 is PRHDT and CDR2 is FYEKMQ in the germline V gene (reference sequence). The CDR3 runs to 15 residues. The ends lost 5 bases at V and 7 bases at J; junction bases unmatched: 5. The CDR3 bases are TGTGCCAGCAGCCCCGGACTAGCGGGGGTGAATGAGCAGTTCTTC. This translates into CASSPGLAGVNEQFF.

V gene TRBV7-2 combines with J gene TRBJ1-2; TRBD1 might be the D (5 bases). This CDR3 has 15 amino acids. CDR1 SGHTA and CDR2 FQGNSA come from the germline V gene. With 6 bases removed from V and 5 bases from J, the gap between germline ends came to 19 bases. DNA of the CDR3: TGTGCCAGCAGTCAGGTCCGGGGGTCGGGTTATGGCTACACCTTC. It encodes CASSQVRGSGYGYTF.

The chain has TRBV6-1 and TRBJ2-7, with a tentative D call TRBD1 (6 bases). Germline assignment: CDR1 MNHNS and CDR2 SASEGT. Trimming left V 4 bases short and J 4 bases short, with 17 bases between. This CDR3 spans 15 amino acids. The CDR3 spells CASSARQDSVYEQYF. The CDR3 bases are TGTGCCAGCAGTGCTCGACAGGATAGCGTTTACGAGCAGTACTTC.

J is TRBJ2-1 and V is TRBV9; D might be TRBD2 (5 bases). Germline V gene lookup returns CDR1 SGDLS and CDR2 YYNGEE. V lost 4 bases and J 2 bases, leaving 16 bases between the germline ends. The CDR3 contains 16 residues. The CDR3 DNA follows: TGTGCCAGCAGCCCTCGGCCTCCCGGGGCCTACAATGAGCAGTTCTTC. It codes for CASSPRPPGAYNEQFF.

CDR3: CASSLGGQGNEKLFF. Here the CDR3 DNA reads TGTGCCAGCAGCTTGGGGGGACAGGGGAATGAAAAACTGTTTTTT. This chain joins TRBV5-6 and TRBJ1-4, with 10 bases identical to TRBD1. This CDR3 has 15 amino acids. Germline V gives CDR1 SGHDT, CDR2 YYEEEE. J gave up 5 bases and V 0 bases, and 1 base lay outside the gene matches.

The chain employs TRBV4-1 and TRBJ2-1; the match to TRBD2 covers 7 bases. This CDR3 contains 14 residues. Germline values: CDR1 MGHRA, CDR2 YSYEKL. The trim removed 0 bases at V and 8 bases at J, leaving 4 bases unmatched. CDR3 sequence (DNA): TGCGCCAGCAGCCAAGATGGCGCGGGGGATGAGCAGTTCTTC. Its translation: CASSQDGAGDEQFF.